Listed below are T cell receptor beta chains from one sample, sequenced in a study of control samples from healthy donors and cancer patients. Sequencing was performed with immunoSEQ multiplex PCR; in TCRdb, only in-frame clones are kept and a portion is missing. The sample consists of around 68,000 clones, about 83% of them appearing once. The specimen sequenced was blood. All receptors derive from a man in his sixties in good health. CDR3s include the opening cysteine and the closing phenylalanine or tryptophan. Each record gives: clone size, J gene, D gene, V gene, CDR3 DNA, CDR3 protein. The D gene is left open where the match is weak. Only some rows state a clone size, as once, few, many or a class for expanded clones.

>NA|TRBJ2-2|NA|TRBV30
TGTGCCTGGGGGCCAGGGTACACCGGGGAGCTGTTTTTT
CAWGPGYTGELFF
>NA|TRBJ2-7|NA|TRBV28
TGTGCCAGCAGTCCCTGGTCCTACGAGCAGTACTTC
CASSPWSYEQYF
>few|TRBJ2-2|TRBD2|TRBV29-1
TGCAGCGTTTACGGATTAGCGGGAGGCGCGAACACCGGGGAGCTGTTTTTT
CSVYGLAGGANTGELFF
>NA|TRBJ1-2|NA|TRBV5-1
TGCGCCAGCAGCTTGACAGCCGCTAACTATGGCTACACCTTC
CASSLTAANYGYTF
>NA|TRBJ2-7|NA|TRBV4-3
TGCGCCAGCAGCCAAGATCGAGTTCGTACCTCCGAGCAGTACTTC
CASSQDRVRTSEQYF
>NA|TRBJ2-3|NA|TRBV3-1/TRBV3-2
TGTGCCAGCAGCCAAAGCGGGCCGAAGACAGATACGCAGTATTTT
CASSQSGPKTDTQYF
>NA|TRBJ1-5|TRBD1|TRBV6-6
TGTGCCAGCAGTCCCCTGGGACAGGTGTTCGAGGCGAATCAGCCCCAGCATTTT
CASSPLGQVFEANQPQHF
>many|TRBJ1-1|NA|TRBV30
TGTGCCTGGAGGGTCGGGCAGACGAACACTGAAGCTTTCTTT
CAWRVGQTNTEAFF
>NA|TRBJ1-5|NA|TRBV27
TGTGCCAGCAGTATTACCCCTTTGAGCAATCAGCCCCAGCATTTT
CASSITPLSNQPQHF
>NA|TRBJ1-2|TRBD1|TRBV6-5
TGTGCCAGCAATTTGAGGACAGGGGTGAACTATGGCTACACCTTC
CASNLRTGVNYGYTF
>NA|TRBJ2-5|TRBD2|TRBV9
TGTGCCAGCAGCGTAGCTGGGATGGGAGGGGAGACCCAGTACTTC
CASSVAGMGGETQYF
>NA|TRBJ2-7|TRBD2|TRBV5-1
TGCGCCAGCAGCTTGGCCCTAGCGGGAGAACACGAGCAGTACTTC
CASSLALAGEHEQYF
>once|TRBJ2-7|TRBD2|TRBV28
TGTGCCAGCAGCGATAGACTAGCGGGGGGGGTTTTCAAGCAGTACTTC
CASSDRLAGGVFKQYF
>NA|TRBJ1-2|NA|TRBV27
TGTGCCAGCAGTTTTAGAAGGGGGGAGTATGGCTACACCTTC
CASSFRRGEYGYTF
>NA|TRBJ1-1|NA|TRBV5-5
TGTGCCAGCAGCTCGCTAATAGATGGGACTGCGAACACTGAAGCTTTCTTT
CASSSLIDGTANTEAFF
>medium-sized|TRBJ1-1|NA|TRBV6-6
TGTGCCAGCAGTACAGTTGGAGGTGGGACTGAAGCTTTCTTT
CASSTVGGGTEAFF
>NA|TRBJ1-2|NA|TRBV13
TGTGCCAGCAGCCTTAACAGGGAAGAGTCTTATGGCTACACCTTC
CASSLNREESYGYTF
>NA|TRBJ1-5|NA|TRBV3-1/TRBV3-2
TGTGCCAGCAGCCTATCCCAGGGAACCAATCAGCCCCAGCATTTT
CASSLSQGTNQPQHF
>NA|TRBJ2-7|TRBD1|TRBV7-9
TGTGCCAGCAGCTCAAACAGGGGATCGAAAGAGCAGTACTTC
CASSSNRGSKEQYF
>NA|TRBJ1-3|TRBD1|TRBV5-6
TGTGCCAGCAGCCCGGGGACAGCGTCTCGGAACACCATATATTTT
CASSPGTASRNTIYF
>NA|TRBJ2-1|TRBD2|TRBV11-3
TGTGCCAGCAGCGAGGGACTAGCGGGAGGGCGGGAGCAGTTCTTC
CASSEGLAGGREQFF
>once|TRBJ1-1|TRBD1|TRBV29-1
TGCAGCGTTGAAGTACAGGGGGCTTTCACTGAAGCTTTCTTT
CSVEVQGAFTEAFF
>once|TRBJ2-7|NA|TRBV9
TGTGCCAGCAGCGTAGACGGGAGAAGCTCCTACGAGCAGTACTTC
CASSVDGRSSYEQYF
>NA|TRBJ2-2|TRBD2|TRBV30
TGTGCCTGGGAGAAGCGGGAGCTTGCTTTTGGCGGGGAGCTGTTTTTT
CAWEKRELAFGGELFF
>NA|TRBJ2-7|TRBD2|TRBV6-5
TGTGCCAGCAGCCCCGGGACTAGCGGCTCCTACGAGCAGTACTTC
CASSPGTSGSYEQYF
>NA|TRBJ1-1|NA|TRBV3-1/TRBV3-2
TGTGCCAGCAGCAAAGAGGGGGTAATGGCTGAAGCTTTCTTT
CASSKEGVMAEAFF
>NA|TRBJ1-5|NA|TRBV19
TGTGCCAGTAACATCCGGGGCAATCAGCCCCAGCATTTT
CASNIRGNQPQHF
>NA|TRBJ2-2|NA|TRBV7-2
TGTGCCAGCAGCTTAGTGGGGTCCACCGGGGAGCTGTTTTTT
CASSLVGSTGELFF
>NA|TRBJ1-2|NA|TRBV25-1
TGTGCCAGCAGTGTGCGGGATCTCGATGGCTACACCTTC
CASSVRDLDGYTF
>NA|TRBJ2-1|TRBD1|TRBV18
TGTGCCAGCTCACCGGGACAGGGGATCACTTACAATGAGCAGTTCTTC
CASSPGQGITYNEQFF
>NA|TRBJ2-1|TRBD2|TRBV19
TGTGCCACCCAGGTCCTAGCGGGAGGACACAATGAGCAGTTCTTC
CATQVLAGGHNEQFF
>NA|TRBJ2-7|TRBD1|TRBV3-1/TRBV3-2
TGTGCCAGCAGCCAATGGGGACAGGGGGATTCCTACGAGCAGTACTTC
CASSQWGQGDSYEQYF
>NA|TRBJ2-1|TRBD2|TRBV3-1/TRBV3-2
TGTGCCAGCAGCCCGGTGGGGGGAGGGGACAATGAGCAGTTCTTC
CASSPVGGGDNEQFF
>few|TRBJ2-7|NA|TRBV14
TGTGCCAGCAGCCAAGGGGTATTCTCCTACGAGCAGTACTTC
CASSQGVFSYEQYF
>once|TRBJ1-2|TRBD1|TRBV19
TGTGCCAGTAGTATCTCACCGACAGGGGTTGGCTACACCTTC
CASSISPTGVGYTF